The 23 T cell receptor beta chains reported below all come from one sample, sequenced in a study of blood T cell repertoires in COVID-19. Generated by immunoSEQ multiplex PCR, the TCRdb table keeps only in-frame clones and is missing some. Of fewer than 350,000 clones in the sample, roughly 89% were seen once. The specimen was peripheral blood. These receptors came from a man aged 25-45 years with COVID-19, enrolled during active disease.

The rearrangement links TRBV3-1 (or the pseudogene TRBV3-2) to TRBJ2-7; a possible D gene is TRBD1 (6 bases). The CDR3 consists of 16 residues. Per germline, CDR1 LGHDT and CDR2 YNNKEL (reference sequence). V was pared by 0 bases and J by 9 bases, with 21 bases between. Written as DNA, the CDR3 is TGTGCCAGCAGCCAAGAAGTTTTGAGTTTGGGGGCTCGGCAGTACTTC. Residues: CASSQEVLSLGARQYF.

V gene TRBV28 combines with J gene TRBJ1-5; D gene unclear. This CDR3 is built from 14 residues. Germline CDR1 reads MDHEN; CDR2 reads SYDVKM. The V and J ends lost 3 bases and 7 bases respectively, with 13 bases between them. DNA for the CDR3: TGTGCCAGCAGTTTTCTAGGTTCCGGGCAGCCCCAGCATTTT. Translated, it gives CASSFLGSGQPQHF. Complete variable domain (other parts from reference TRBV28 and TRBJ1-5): DVKVTQSSRYLVKRTGEKVFLECVQDMDHENMFWYRQDPGLGLRLIYFSYDVKMKEKGDIPEGYSVSREKKERFSLILESASTNQTSMYLCASSFLGSGQPQHFGDGTRLSIL.

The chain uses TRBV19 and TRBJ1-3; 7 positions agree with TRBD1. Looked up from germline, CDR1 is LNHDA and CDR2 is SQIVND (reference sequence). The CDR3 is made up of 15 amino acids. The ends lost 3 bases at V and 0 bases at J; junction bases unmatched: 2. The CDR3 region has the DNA TGTGCCAGTAGTATCTGGACAGGCTCTGGAAACACCATATATTTT. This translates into CASSIWTGSGNTIYF.

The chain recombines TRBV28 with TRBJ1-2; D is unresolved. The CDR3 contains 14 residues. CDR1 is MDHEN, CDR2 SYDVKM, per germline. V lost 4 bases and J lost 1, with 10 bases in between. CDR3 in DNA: TGTGCCAGCAGTTCACGGGATTTTAACTATGGCTACACCTTC. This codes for CASSSRDFNYGYTF.

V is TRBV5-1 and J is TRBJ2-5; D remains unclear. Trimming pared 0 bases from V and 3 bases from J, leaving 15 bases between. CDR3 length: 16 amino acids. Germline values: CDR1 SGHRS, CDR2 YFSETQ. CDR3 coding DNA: TGCGCCAGCAGCTTGGGTCGGCAGGTTGGCAAAGAGACCCAGTACTTC. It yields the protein CASSLGRQVGKETQYF.

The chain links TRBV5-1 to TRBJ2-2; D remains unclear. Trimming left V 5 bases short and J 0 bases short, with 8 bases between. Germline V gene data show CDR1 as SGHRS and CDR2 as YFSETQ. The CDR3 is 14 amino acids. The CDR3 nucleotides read TGCGCCAGCAGATGGCAGGCGAACACCGGGGAGCTGTTTTTT. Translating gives CASRWQANTGELFF.

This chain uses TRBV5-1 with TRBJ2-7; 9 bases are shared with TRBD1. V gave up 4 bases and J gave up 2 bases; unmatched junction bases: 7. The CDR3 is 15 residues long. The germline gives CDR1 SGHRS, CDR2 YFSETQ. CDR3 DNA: TGCGCCAGCAGCACGGAAGGGACAGGGACCTACGAGCAGTACTTC. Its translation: CASSTEGTGTYEQYF.

CDR3 in amino acids: CASSLGHRVGYTF. The CDR3 DNA reads TGTGCCAGCAGCTTAGGGCACAGGGTCGGCTACACCTTC. The gene calls are TRBV7-8 and TRBJ1-2; perhaps TRBD1 as D (6 bases). There are 13 residues in the CDR3. The ends were cut back, 1 base at V and 8 bases at J, with 11 bases in the middle. Germline CDR1 reads SGHVS; CDR2 reads FQNEAQ.

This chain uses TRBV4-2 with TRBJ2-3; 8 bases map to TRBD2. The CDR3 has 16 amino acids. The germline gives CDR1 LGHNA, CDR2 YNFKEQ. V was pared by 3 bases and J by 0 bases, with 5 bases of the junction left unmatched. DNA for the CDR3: TGTGCCAGCAGCCAGGAAGCGGGGGTAAGCACAGATACGCAGTATTTT. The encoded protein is CASSQEAGVSTDTQYF.

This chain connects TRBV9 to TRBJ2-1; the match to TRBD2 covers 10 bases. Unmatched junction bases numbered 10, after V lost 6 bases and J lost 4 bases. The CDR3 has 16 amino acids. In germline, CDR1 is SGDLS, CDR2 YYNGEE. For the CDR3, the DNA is TGTGCCAGCACCCAGAAGGGTAGCGGGGGGTACAATGAGCAGTTCTTC. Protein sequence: CASTQKGSGGYNEQFF.

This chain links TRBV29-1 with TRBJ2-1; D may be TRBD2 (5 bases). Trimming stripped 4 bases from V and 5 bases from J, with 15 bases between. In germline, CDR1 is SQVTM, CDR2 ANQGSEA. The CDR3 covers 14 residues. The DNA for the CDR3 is TGCAGCGTTGGTTGGGTGAGGGTTGACAATGAGCAGTTCTTC. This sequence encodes CSVGWVRVDNEQFF.

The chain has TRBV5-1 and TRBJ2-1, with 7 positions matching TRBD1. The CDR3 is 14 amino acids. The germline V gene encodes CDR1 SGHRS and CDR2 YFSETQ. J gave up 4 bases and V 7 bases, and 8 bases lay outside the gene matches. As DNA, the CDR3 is TGCGCCAGCGGATCAGGGGGTTCTTACAATGAGCAGTTCTTC. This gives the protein CASGSGGSYNEQFF.

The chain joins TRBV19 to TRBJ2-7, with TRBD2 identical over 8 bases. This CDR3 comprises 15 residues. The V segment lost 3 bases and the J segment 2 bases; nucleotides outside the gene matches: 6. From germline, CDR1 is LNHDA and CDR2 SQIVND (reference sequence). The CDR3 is CASSMSLAVTYEQYF. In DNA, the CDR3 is TGTGCCAGTAGTATGTCACTAGCGGTTACCTACGAGCAGTACTTC. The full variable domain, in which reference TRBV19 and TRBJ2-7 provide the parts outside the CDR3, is DGGITQSPKYLFRKEGQNVTLSCEQNLNHDAMYWYRQDPGQGLRLIYYSQIVNDFQKGDIAEGYSVSREKKESFPLTVTSAQKNPTAFYLCASSMSLAVTYEQYFGPGTRLTVT.

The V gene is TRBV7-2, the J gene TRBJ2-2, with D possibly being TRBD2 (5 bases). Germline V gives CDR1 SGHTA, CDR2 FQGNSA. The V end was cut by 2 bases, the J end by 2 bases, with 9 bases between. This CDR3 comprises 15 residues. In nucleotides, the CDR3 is TGTGCCAGCAGCTTACCGACTATTAACACCGGGGAGCTGTTTTTT. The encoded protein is CASSLPTINTGELFF.

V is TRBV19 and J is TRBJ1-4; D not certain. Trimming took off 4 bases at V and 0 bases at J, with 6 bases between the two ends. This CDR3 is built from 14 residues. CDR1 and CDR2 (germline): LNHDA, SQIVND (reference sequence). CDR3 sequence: CASSSPATNEKLFF. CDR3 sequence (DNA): TGTGCCAGTAGTAGCCCAGCAACTAATGAAAAACTGTTTTTT.

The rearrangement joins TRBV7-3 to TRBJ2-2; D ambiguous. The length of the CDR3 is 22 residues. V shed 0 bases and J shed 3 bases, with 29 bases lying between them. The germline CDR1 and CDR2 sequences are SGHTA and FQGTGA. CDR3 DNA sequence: TGTGCCAGCAGCTTAACTTTTAGCACGTTCGGAACCGGTTCCAGCCACACCGGGGAGCTGTTTTTT. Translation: CASSLTFSTFGTGSSHTGELFF.

CDR3 sequence: CASSPTSGGGAQYF. The CDR3 DNA reads TGTGCCAGCTCACCGACCAGCGGGGGTGGGGCCCAGTACTTC. The chain links TRBV18 to TRBJ2-5; TRBD2 matches 8 bases. With V trimmed by 3 bases and J by 9 bases, 9 bases remained unmatched. The germline CDR1 and CDR2 sequences are KGHSH and LQKENI. The CDR3 is 14 residues long. The full variable domain, completed using reference TRBV18 and TRBJ2-5, is NAGVMQNPRHLVRRRGQEARLRCSPMKGHSHVYWYRQLPEEGLKFMVYLQKENIIDESGMPKERFSAEFPKEGPSILRIQQVVRGDSAAYFCASSPTSGGGAQYFGPGTRLLVL.

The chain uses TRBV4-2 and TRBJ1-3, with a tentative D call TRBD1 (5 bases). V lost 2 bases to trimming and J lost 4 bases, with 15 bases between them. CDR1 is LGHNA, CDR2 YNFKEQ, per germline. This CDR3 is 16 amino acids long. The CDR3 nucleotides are TGTGCCAGCAGCCAAAACGCGGGGGGAGGAGGAAACACCATATATTTT. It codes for CASSQNAGGGGNTIYF.

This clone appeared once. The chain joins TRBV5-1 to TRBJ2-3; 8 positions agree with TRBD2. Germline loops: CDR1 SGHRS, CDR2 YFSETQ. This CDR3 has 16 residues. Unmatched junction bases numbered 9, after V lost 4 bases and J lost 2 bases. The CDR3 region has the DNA TGCGCCAGCAGCCGAGGACTAGCAGGGTCCACAGATACGCAGTATTTT. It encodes CASSRGLAGSTDTQYF.

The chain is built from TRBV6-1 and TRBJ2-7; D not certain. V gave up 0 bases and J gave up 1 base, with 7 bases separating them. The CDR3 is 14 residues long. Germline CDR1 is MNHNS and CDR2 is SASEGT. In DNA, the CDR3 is TGTGCCAGCAGTGAAGCGGCCCTTTCCTACGAGCAGTACTTC. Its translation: CASSEAALSYEQYF.

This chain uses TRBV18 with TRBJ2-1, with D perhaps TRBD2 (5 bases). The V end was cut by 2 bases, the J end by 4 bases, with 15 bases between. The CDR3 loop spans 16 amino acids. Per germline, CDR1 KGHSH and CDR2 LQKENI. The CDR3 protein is CASSPFDGNPYNEQFF. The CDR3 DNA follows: TGTGCCAGCTCACCATTCGACGGGAACCCATACAATGAGCAGTTCTTC.

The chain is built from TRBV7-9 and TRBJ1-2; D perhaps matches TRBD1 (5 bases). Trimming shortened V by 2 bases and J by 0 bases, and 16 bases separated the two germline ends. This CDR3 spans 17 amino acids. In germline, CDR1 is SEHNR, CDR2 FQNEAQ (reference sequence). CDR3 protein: CASSLMARAIANYGYTF. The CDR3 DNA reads TGTGCCAGCAGCTTAATGGCCAGGGCGATAGCTAACTATGGCTACACCTTC.

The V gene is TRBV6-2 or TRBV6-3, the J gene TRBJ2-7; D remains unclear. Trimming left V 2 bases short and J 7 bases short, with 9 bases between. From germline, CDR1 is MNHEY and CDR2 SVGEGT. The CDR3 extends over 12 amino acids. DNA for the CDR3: TGTGCCAGCAGTTACCTGGAGAGGGAGCAGTACTTC. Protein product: CASSYLEREQYF.